This TCR beta chain was found in a study of blood T cell repertoires in COVID-19. Some clones are missing from TCRdb's copy, which holds only in-frame ones; the method was immunoSEQ multiplex PCR. The data show 310,000 or so clones, with around 87% seen just once and 1% held by the top ten. V lost 1 base to trimming and J lost 5 bases, with 22 bases between them. Germline V lookup: CDR1 SEHNR, CDR2 FQNEAQ (reference sequence). The CDR3 consists of 18 residues. Sequencing was performed on peripheral blood. The V gene is TRBV7-9, the J gene TRBJ2-3; D is perhaps TRBD2 (6 bases). This receptor was identified in a man in his fifties or sixties with active or convalescent COVID-19. CDR3 nucleotides: TGTGCCAGCAGCTTAGGGTGGGTCTGGCGGGACCACATAGATACGCAGTATTTT. This sequence encodes CASSLGWVWRDHIDTQYF.